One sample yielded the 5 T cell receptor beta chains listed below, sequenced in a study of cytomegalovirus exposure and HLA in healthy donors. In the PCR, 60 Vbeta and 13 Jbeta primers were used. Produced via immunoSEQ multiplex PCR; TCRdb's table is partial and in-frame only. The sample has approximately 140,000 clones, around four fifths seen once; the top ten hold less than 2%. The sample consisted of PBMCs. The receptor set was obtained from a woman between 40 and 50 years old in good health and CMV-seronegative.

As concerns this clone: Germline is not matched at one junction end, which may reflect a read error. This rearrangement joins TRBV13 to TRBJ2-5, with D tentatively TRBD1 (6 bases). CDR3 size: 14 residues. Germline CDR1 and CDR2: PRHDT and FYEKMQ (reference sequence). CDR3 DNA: TGTGCCAGCAGCTCCCGGGACACCCAAGAGACCCAGCACTTC. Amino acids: CASSSRDTQETQHF.

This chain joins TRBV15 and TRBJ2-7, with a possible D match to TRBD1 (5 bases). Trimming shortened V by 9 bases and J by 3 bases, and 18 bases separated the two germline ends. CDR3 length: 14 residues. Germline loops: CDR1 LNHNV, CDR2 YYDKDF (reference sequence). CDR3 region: CATKRQGINYEQYF. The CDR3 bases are TGTGCCACGAAGAGGCAGGGCATAAACTACGAGCAGTACTTC.

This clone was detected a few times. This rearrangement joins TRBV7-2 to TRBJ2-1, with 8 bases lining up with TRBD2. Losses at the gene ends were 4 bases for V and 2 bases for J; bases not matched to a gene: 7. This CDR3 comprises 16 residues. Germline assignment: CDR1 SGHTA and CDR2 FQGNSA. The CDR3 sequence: CASSYRPGLAYNEQFF. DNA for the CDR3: TGTGCCAGCAGCTACAGACCGGGACTAGCCTACAATGAGCAGTTCTTC.

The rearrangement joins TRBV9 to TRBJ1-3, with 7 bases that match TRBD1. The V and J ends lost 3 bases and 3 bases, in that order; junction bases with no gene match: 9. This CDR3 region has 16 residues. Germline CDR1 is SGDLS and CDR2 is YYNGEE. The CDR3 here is CASSEGTADSGNTIYF. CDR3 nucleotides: TGTGCCAGCAGCGAAGGGACAGCGGACAGTGGAAACACCATATATTTT.

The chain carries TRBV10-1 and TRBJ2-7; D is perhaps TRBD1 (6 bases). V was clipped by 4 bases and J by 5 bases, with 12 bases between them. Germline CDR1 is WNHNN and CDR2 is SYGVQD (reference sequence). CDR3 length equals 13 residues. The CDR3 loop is CASSGQVVDEQYF. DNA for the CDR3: TGCGCCAGCAGTGGACAGGTTGTCGACGAGCAGTACTTC.